This T cell receptor (beta chain) was retrieved from a study of T cell changes during pregnancy in multiple sclerosis. The CDR3 consists of 14 residues. Germline V gene sequence: CDR1 SGHNT, CDR2 YYREEE (reference sequence). Trimming left V 0 bases short and J 6 bases short, with 10 bases between. About this clone itself: The sample contains more than one DNA sequence encoding this CDR3.

Sequenced by immunoSEQ multiplex PCR; TCRdb stores in-frame clones only, minus some. Among around 84,000 clones, approximately 95% were seen once, and the ten largest hold around 0.91%. Source: peripheral blood, taken in the second trimester of pregnancy. This receptor was obtained from a female donor in good health, enrolled as a control in a pregnancy study. V and J are TRBV5-4 and TRBJ1-5, with D perhaps TRBD1 (6 bases). DNA for the CDR3: TGTGCCAGCAGCTTGGGGGGGCTAGGTCAGCCCCAGCATTTT. Protein product: CASSLGGLGQPQHF.